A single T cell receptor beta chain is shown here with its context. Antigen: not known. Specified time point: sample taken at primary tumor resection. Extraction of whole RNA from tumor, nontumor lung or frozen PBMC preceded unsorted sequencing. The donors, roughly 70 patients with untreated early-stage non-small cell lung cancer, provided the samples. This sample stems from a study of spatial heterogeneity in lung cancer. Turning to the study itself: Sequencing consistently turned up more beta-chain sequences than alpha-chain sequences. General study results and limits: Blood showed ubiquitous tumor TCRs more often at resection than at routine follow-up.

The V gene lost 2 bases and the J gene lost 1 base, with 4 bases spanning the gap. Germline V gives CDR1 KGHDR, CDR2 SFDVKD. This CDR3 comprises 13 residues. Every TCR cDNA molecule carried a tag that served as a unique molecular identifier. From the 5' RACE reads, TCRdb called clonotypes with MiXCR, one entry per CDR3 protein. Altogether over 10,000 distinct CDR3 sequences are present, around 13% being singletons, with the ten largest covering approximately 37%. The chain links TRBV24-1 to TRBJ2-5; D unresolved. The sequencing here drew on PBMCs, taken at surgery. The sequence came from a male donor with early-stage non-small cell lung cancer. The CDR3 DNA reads TGTGCCACCAGTGATTACGGCCAAGAGACCCAGTACTTC. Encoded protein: CATSDYGQETQYF.